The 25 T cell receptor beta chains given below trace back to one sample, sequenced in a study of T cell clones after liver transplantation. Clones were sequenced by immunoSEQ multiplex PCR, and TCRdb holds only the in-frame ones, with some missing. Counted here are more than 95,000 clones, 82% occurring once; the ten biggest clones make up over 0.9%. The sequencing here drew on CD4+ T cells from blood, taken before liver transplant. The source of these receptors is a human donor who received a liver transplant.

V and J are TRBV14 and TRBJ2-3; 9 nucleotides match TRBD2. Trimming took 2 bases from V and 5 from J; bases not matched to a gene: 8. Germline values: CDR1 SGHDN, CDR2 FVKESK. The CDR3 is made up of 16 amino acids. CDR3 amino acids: CASSQRVAGAGDTQYF. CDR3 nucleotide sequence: TGTGCCAGCAGCCAACGAGTAGCGGGAGCGGGAGATACGCAGTATTTT.

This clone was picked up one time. The CDR3 spells CASSWSDDTEAFF. The DNA of the CDR3 is TGTGCCAGCAGCTGGTCCGACGACACTGAAGCTTTCTTT. V is TRBV7-3 and J is TRBJ1-1; no clear D. The CDR3 is 13 amino acids. V lost 4 bases and J 3 bases, leaving 9 bases between the germline ends. Germline CDR1 and CDR2: SGHTA and FQGTGA.

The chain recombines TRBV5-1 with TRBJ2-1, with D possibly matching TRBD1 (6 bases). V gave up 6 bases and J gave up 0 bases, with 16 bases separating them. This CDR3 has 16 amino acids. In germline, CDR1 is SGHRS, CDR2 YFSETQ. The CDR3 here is CASTMQGWSSYNEQFF. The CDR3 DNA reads TGCGCCAGCACGATGCAGGGGTGGAGCTCCTACAATGAGCAGTTCTTC.

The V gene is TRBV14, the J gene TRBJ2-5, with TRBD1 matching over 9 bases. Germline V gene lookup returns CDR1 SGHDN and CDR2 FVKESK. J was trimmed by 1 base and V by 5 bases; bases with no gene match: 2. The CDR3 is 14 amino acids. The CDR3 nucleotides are TGTGCCAGCAGCTCACAGGGGGCCCAAGAGACCCAGTACTTC. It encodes CASSSQGAQETQYF.

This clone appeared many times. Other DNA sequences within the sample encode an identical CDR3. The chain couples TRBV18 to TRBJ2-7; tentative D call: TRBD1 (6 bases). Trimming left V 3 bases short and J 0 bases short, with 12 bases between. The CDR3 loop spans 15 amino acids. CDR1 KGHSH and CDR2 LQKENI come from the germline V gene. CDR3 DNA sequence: TGTGCCAGCTCACCCCCTGGGACAACCTCCTACGAGCAGTACTTC. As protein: CASSPPGTTSYEQYF.

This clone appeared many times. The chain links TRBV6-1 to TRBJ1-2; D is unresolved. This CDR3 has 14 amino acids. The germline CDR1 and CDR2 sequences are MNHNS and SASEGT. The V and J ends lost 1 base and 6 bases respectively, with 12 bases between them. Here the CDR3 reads CASSEGLQTNGYTF. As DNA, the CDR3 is TGTGCCAGCAGTGAAGGACTTCAGACAAATGGCTACACCTTC.

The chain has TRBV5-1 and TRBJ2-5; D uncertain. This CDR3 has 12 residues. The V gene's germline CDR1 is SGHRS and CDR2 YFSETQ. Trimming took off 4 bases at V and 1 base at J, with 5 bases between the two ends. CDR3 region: CASSRRQETQYF. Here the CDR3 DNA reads TGCGCCAGCAGCCGGCGCCAAGAGACCCAGTACTTC.

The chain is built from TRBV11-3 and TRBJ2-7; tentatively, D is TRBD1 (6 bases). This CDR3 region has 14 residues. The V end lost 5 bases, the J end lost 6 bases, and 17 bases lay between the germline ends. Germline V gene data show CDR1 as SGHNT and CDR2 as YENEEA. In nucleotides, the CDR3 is TGTGCCAGCAGCAAGGCAGGGGCTTATGGCGAGCAGTACTTC. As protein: CASSKAGAYGEQYF.

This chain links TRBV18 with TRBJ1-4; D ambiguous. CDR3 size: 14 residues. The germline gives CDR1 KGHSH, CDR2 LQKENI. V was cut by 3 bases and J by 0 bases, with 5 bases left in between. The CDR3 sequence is CASSPTTTNEKLFF. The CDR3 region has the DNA TGTGCCAGCTCACCGACGACAACTAATGAAAAACTGTTTTTT.

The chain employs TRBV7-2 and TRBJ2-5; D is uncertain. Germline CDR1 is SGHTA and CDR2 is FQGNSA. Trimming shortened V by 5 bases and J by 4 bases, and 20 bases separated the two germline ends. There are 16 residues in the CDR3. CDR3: CASSPPSVSRRETQYF. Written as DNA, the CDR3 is TGTGCCAGCAGCCCCCCATCCGTTAGCCGTCGAGAGACCCAGTACTTC.

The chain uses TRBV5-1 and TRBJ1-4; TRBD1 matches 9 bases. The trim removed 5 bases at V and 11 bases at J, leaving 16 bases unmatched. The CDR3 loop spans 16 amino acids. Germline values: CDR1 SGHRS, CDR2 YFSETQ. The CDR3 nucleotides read TGCGCCAGCAGTCGGGGACAGGGCCAGGGTCGTGAGAAACTGTTTTTT. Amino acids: CASSRGQGQGREKLFF.

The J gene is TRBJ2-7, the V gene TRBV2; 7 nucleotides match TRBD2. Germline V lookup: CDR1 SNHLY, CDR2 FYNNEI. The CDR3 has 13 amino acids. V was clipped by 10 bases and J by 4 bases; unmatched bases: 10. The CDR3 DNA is TGTGCCACTGGAGGGGACTATGGGTACGAGCAGTACTTC. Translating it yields CATGGDYGYEQYF.

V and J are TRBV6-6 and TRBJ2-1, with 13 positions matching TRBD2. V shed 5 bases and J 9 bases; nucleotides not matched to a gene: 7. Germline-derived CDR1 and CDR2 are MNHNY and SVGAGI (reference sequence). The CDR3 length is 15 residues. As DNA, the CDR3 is TGTGCCAGCAGTCCACTAGCGGGAGGGCCTGGTGAGCAGTTCTTC. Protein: CASSPLAGGPGEQFF.

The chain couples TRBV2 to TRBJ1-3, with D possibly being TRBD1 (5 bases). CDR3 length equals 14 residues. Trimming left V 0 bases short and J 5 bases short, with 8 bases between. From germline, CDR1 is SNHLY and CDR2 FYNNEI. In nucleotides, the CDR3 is TGTGCCAGCAGTGAAGCGGGGGGTAGAAACACCATATATTTT. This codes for CASSEAGGRNTIYF.

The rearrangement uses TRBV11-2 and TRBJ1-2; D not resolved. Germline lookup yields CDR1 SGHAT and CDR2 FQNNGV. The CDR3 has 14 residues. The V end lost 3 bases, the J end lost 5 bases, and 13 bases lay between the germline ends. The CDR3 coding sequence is TGTGCCAGCAGCTTCGGAAAGGGAAGTTATGGCTACACCTTC. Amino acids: CASSFGKGSYGYTF.

CDR3 in amino acids: CASSKAGVGRPQHF. The CDR3 region has the DNA TGTGCCAGTAGTAAGGCAGGGGTGGGTAGGCCCCAGCATTTT. V gene TRBV19 combines with J gene TRBJ1-5; possible D gene TRBD1, 6 bases. This CDR3 spans 14 amino acids. Germline V CDR1 and CDR2: LNHDA, SQIVND (reference sequence). The ends were cut back, 4 bases at V and 9 bases at J, with 16 bases in the middle.

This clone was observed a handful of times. CDR3 nucleotide sequence: TGCGCCAGCAGCTTACAGGGGGTCTACGAGCAGTACTTC. This gives the protein CASSLQGVYEQYF. The chain uses TRBV5-1 and TRBJ2-7; 8 bases map to TRBD1. The CDR3 runs 13 residues. The germline V gene encodes CDR1 SGHRS and CDR2 YFSETQ. After removal of 2 bases from V and 3 bases from J, the junction contained 1 base not matched to a gene.

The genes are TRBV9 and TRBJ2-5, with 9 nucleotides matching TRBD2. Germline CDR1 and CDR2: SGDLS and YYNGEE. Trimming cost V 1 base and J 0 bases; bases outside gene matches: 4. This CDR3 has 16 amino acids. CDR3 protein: CASSVSASGDQETQYF. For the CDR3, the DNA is TGTGCCAGCAGCGTATCGGCTAGCGGGGACCAAGAGACCCAGTACTTC.

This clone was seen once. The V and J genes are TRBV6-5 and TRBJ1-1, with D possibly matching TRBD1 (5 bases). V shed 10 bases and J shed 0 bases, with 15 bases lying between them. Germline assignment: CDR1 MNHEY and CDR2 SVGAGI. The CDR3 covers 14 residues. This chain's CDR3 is CATHRGGMNTEAFF. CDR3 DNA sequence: TGTGCCACACATCGGGGGGGGATGAACACTGAAGCTTTCTTT.

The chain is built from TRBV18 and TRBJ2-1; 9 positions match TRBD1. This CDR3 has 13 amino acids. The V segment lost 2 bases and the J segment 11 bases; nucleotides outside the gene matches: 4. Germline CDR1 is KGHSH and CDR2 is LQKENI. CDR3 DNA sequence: TGTGCCAGCTCACCAACGGACAGGGGTAAGCAGTTCTTC. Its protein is CASSPTDRGKQFF.

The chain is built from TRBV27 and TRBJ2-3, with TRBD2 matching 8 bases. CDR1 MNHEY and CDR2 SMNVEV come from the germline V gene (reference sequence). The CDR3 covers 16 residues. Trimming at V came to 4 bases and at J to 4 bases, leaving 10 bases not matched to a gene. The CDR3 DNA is TGTGCCAGCAGTTCCCTATCGGGAGGGAACCCAGATACGCAGTATTTT. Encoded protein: CASSSLSGGNPDTQYF.

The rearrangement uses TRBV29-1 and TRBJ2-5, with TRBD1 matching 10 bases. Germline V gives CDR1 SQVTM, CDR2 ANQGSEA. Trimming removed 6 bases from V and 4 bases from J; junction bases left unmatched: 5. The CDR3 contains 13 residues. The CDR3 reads CSVVTGGAETQYF. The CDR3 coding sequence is TGCAGCGTAGTGACAGGGGGCGCAGAGACCCAGTACTTC.

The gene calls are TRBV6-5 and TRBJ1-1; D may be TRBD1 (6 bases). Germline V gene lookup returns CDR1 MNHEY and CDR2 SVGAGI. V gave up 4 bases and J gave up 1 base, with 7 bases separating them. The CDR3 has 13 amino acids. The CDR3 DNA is TGTGCCAGCAGTTGGACAGCGAACACTGAAGCTTTCTTT. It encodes CASSWTANTEAFF.

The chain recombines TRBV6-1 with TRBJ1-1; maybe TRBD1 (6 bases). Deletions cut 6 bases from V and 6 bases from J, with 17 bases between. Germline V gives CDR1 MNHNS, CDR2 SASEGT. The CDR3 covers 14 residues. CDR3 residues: CASSPGQYISEAFF. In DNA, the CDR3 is TGTGCCAGCAGCCCCGGACAGTACATTTCTGAAGCTTTCTTT.

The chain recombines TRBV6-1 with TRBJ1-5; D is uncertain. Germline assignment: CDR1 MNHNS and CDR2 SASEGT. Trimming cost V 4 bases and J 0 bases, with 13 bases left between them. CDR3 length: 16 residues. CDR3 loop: CASSAIRVYSNQPQHF. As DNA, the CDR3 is TGTGCCAGCAGTGCAATCCGGGTTTATAGCAATCAGCCCCAGCATTTT.